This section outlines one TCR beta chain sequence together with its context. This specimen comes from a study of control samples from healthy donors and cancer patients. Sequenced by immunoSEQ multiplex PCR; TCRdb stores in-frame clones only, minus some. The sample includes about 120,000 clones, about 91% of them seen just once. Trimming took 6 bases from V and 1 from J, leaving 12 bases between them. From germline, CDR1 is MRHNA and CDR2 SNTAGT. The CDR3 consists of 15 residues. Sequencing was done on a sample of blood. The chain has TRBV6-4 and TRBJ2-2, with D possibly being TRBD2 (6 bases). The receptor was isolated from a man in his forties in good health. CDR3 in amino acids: CASSSGGVNTGELFF. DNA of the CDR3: TGTGCCAGCAGCTCCGGGGGAGTGAACACCGGGGAGCTGTTTTTT.